This TCR beta chain derives from a study of blood T cell repertoires in COVID-19. Study as a whole: Sites in the United States, Italy and Spain provided acute and convalescent COVID-19 samples. Sample material is recorded as cDNA or gDNA derived from T cells, B-cell-depleted T cells, or PBMCs.

Source study methods: How many nucleated cells were present was estimated from reference gene primer amplification. Sequenced by immunoSEQ multiplex PCR; TCRdb stores in-frame clones only, minus some. V and J calls and clone size come straight from that table; D and trimming were deduced from the DNA. The repertoire holds around 88,000 clones, with about 88% as singletons. V shed 5 bases, J shed 7 bases, and the junction held 5 bases outside the gene matches. The CDR3 consists of 13 residues. Looked up from germline, CDR1 is LGHDT and CDR2 is YNNKEL (reference sequence). V usage is TRBV3-1 (or the pseudogene TRBV3-2) and J usage is TRBJ1-2; TRBD1 agrees at 9 bases. This clonotype originated in a woman of 80 years or more with acute or convalescent COVID-19. The specimen sequenced was peripheral blood. The CDR3 loop is CASSNRDRAGYTF. The CDR3 DNA reads as TGTGCCAGCAGCAACCGGGACAGGGCTGGCTACACCTTC.